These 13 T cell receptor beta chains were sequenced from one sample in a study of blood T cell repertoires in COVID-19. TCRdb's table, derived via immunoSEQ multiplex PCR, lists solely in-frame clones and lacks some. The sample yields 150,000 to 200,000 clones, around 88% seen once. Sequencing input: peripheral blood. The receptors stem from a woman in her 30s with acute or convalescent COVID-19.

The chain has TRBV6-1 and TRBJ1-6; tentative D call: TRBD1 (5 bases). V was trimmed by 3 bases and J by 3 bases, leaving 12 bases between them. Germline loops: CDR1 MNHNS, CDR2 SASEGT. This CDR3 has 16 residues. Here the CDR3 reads CASSEGGRSYNSPLHF. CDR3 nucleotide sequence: TGTGCCAGCAGTGAGGGGGGACGTAGCTATAATTCACCCCTCCACTTT.

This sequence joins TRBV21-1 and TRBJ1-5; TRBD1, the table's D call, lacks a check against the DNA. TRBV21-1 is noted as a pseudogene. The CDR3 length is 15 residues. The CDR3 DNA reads TGTGCCAGCAGCAAACTGGGGACAGGGACGTATCCCCAGCATTTT. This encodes CASSKLGTGTYPQHF.

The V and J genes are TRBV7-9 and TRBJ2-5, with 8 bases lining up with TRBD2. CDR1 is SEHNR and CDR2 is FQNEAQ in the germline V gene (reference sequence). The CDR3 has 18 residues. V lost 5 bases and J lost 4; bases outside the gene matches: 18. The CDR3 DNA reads TGTGCCAGCAGCCCGCGGGGGGTCCGCGGCGGTAGGGGAGAGACCCAGTACTTC. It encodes CASSPRGVRGGRGETQYF.

The CDR3 loop is CSADGSRSYNEQFF. The CDR3 DNA is TGCAGCGCTGACGGGTCTCGATCCTACAATGAGCAGTTCTTC. The genes are TRBV29-1 and TRBJ2-1; D gene uncertain. Germline values: CDR1 SQVTM, CDR2 ANQGSEA. V shed 7 bases and J shed 1 base, with 14 bases lying between them. The CDR3 covers 14 residues.

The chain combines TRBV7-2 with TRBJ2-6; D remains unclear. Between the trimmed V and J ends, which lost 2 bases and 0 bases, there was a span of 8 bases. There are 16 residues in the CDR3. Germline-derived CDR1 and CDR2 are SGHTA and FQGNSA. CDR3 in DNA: TGTGCCAGCAGCTTATCCCCTTTCTCTGGGGCCAACGTCCTGACTTTC. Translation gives CASSLSPFSGANVLTF.

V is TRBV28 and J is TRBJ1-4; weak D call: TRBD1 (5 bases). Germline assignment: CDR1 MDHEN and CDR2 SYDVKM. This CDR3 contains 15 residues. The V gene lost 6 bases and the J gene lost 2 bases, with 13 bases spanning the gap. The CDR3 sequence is CASRTSWGTNEKLFF. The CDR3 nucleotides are TGTGCCAGCAGAACCTCATGGGGCACTAATGAAAAACTGTTTTTT.

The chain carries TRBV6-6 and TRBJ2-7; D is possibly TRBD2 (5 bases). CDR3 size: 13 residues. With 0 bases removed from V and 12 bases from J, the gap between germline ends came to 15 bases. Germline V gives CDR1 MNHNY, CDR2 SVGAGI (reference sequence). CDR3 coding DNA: TGTGCCAGCAGTTACTCGGGTTCGGGGTTCCCGTACTTC. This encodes CASSYSGSGFPYF.

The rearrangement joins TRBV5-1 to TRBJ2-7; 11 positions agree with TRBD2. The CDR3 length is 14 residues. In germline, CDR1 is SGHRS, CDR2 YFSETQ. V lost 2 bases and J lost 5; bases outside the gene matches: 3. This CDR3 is CASSFTSGSHEQYF. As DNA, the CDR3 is TGCGCCAGCAGCTTTACTAGCGGGAGCCACGAGCAGTACTTC.

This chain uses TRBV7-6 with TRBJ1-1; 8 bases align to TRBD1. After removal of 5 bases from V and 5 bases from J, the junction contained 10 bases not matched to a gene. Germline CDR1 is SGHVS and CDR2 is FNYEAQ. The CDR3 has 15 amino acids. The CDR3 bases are TGTGCCAGCAGCACCGGGACAGGCAAGGGGACTGAAGCTTTCTTT. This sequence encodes CASSTGTGKGTEAFF.

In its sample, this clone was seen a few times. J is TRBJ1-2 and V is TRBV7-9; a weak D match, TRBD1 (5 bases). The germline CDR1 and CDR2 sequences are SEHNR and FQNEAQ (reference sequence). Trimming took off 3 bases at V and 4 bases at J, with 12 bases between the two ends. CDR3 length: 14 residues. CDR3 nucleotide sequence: TGTGCCAGCAGCTTCGACAGCAAAGGCTATGGCTACACCTTC. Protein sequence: CASSFDSKGYGYTF.

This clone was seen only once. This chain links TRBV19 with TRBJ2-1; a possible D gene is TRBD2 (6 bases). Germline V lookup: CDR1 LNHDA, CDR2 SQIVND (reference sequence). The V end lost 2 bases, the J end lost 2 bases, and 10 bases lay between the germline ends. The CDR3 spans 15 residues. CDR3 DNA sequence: TGTGCCAGTAGTATAACGGGAGACGCCTACAATGAGCAGTTCTTC. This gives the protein CASSITGDAYNEQFF.

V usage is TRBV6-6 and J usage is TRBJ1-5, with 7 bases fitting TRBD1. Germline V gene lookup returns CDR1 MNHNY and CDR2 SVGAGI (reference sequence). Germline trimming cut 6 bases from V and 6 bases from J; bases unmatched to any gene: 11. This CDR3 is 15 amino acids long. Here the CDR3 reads CASRRATGSSQPQHF. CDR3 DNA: TGTGCCAGCAGGCGGGCGACAGGGTCGTCTCAGCCCCAGCATTTT.

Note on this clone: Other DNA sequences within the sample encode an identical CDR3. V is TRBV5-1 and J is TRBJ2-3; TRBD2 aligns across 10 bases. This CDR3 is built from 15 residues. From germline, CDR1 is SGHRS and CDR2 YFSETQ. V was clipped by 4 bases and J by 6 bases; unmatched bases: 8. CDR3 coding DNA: TGCGCCAGCAGCCTACTAGCGGGAAGTGGGGATACGCAGTATTTT. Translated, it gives CASSLLAGSGDTQYF.